Described below is a single T cell receptor beta chain sequence and its context. The V segment lost 5 bases and the J segment 1 base; nucleotides outside the gene matches: 4. Germline V CDR1 and CDR2: MNHEY, SVGAGI. This CDR3 has 15 residues. This specimen belongs to a study of blood T cell repertoires in COVID-19. Repertoires were generated with immunoSEQ multiplex PCR, while TCRdb's copy carries only in-frame clones and drops some. This table holds hundreds of thousands of clones, more than 75% found once. Sequenced sample: peripheral blood. The chain is built from TRBV6-5 and TRBJ2-2, with 7 bases that match TRBD1. The clonotype originates from a young woman who had recovered from COVID-19. CDR3 bases: TGTGCCAGCAGTCCAAGGACAGGGAACACCGGGGAGCTGTTTTTT. It codes for CASSPRTGNTGELFF.